A single sample gave rise to the 27 T cell receptor beta chains below, sequenced in a study of CD8+ T cells in alopecia areata. Treatment reported: oral pan-JAK inhibitor, 5-10 mg twice daily. RNA extraction and reverse transcription yielded cDNA as sequencing template. The protocol was immunoSEQ multiplex PCR, while the TCRdb copy is restricted to in-frame clones and leaves out a portion. Here the sample spans 200,000 to 250,000 clones, less than 75% being singletons. Sequenced here: CD4+ T cells sorted from blood, sampled at week 4, from a patient treated with tofacitinib. All receptors derive from a human donor with alopecia areata.

The chain uses TRBV30 and TRBJ1-1; D ambiguous. This CDR3 is built from 11 residues. The ends were cut back, 5 bases at V and 5 bases at J, with 9 bases in the middle. Germline V CDR1 and CDR2: GTSNPN, SVGIG (reference sequence). This chain's CDR3 is CAWQTRTEAFF. The CDR3 DNA reads TGTGCCTGGCAAACGAGGACTGAAGCTTTCTTT.

The chain employs TRBV4-2 and TRBJ2-7, with 10 bases lining up with TRBD1. Per the germline V gene, CDR1 is LGHNA and CDR2 is YNFKEQ. The length of the CDR3 is 17 residues. The ends lost 0 bases at V and 4 bases at J; junction bases unmatched: 9. The DNA of the CDR3 is TGTGCCAGCAGCCAAGACCTCTCGGGACAGGGGACGTACGAGCAGTACTTC. Translation: CASSQDLSGQGTYEQYF.

Only a few counts were recorded for this clone. The V and J genes are TRBV7-2 and TRBJ1-2; D not resolved. The CDR3 is 13 residues long. In germline, CDR1 is SGHTA, CDR2 FQGNSA. The ends were cut back, 1 base at V and 7 bases at J, with 10 bases in the middle. CDR3 DNA sequence: TGTGCCAGCAGCTTAGACATTTTGGGTGGCTACACCTTC. The encoded protein is CASSLDILGGYTF. The full variable domain, with the rest looked up from reference TRBV7-2 and TRBJ1-2, is GAGVSQSPSNKVTEKGKDVELRCDPISGHTALYWYRQSLGQGLEFLIYFQGNSAPDKSGLPSDRFSAERTGGSVSTLTIQRTQQEDSAVYLCASSLDILGGYTFGSGTRLTVV.

This clone was counted many times. The V gene is TRBV5-5, the J gene TRBJ2-1; 10 bases are shared with TRBD2. Trimming at V came to 2 bases and at J to 6 bases, leaving 11 bases not matched to a gene. CDR3 size: 17 residues. Germline V gene lookup returns CDR1 SGHKS and CDR2 YYEKEE (reference sequence). The CDR3 DNA reads as TGTGCCAGCAGCTTCGACAATCTAGCGGGGGTTCGCAATGAGCAGTTCTTC. This sequence encodes CASSFDNLAGVRNEQFF.

The chain employs TRBV7-2 and TRBJ2-7, with 8 bases identical to TRBD1. The germline gives CDR1 SGHTA, CDR2 FQGNSA. The CDR3 sequence is 14 residues long. Trimming cost V 3 bases and J 5 bases; bases outside gene matches: 6. The CDR3 sequence is CASSLTDRVNEQYF. The CDR3 DNA is TGTGCCAGCAGCTTGACGGACAGGGTGAACGAGCAGTACTTC.

This chain joins TRBV30 and TRBJ1-2, with a weak D call TRBD1 (6 bases). The CDR3 has 14 residues. The V end lost 3 bases, the J end lost 6 bases, and 17 bases lay between the germline ends. Looked up from germline, CDR1 is GTSNPN and CDR2 is SVGIG (reference sequence). The CDR3 region is CAWSGSPRQDGYTF. CDR3 DNA sequence: TGTGCCTGGAGCGGTTCACCCCGACAGGATGGCTACACCTTC.

With regard to this clone: The same CDR3 also results from other DNA sequences found in this sample. The rearrangement joins TRBV29-1 to TRBJ1-1; no clear D gene. Trimming left V 4 bases short and J 0 bases short, with 9 bases between. Germline V gives CDR1 SQVTM, CDR2 ANQGSEA. The CDR3 length is 13 residues. The CDR3 nucleotides read TGCAGCGTTGTCAGACTGATGAACACTGAAGCTTTCTTT. This gives the protein CSVVRLMNTEAFF. The variable domain in full, completed from reference TRBV29-1 and TRBJ1-1, reads SAVISQKPSRDICQRGTSLTIQCQVDSQVTMMFWYRQQPGQSLTLIATANQGSEATYESGFVIDKFPISRPNLTFSTLTVSNMSPEDSSIYLCSVVRLMNTEAFFGQGTRLTVV.

The rearrangement joins TRBV15 to TRBJ2-7; 9 nucleotides match TRBD1. CDR1 and CDR2 from the germline V gene are LNHNV and YYDKDF (reference sequence). The V segment lost 8 bases and the J segment 4 bases; nucleotides outside the gene matches: 6. The CDR3 has 13 amino acids. The DNA of the CDR3 is TGTGCCACCTGGTCGACAGGGGGATACGAGCAGTACTTC. This codes for CATWSTGGYEQYF.

CDR3 amino acids: CSALGQTSTDTQYF. The CDR3 coding sequence is TGCAGCGCCCTGGGGCAGACTAGCACAGATACGCAGTATTTT. This sequence joins TRBV29-1 and TRBJ2-3; tentative D call: TRBD1 (5 bases). V was cut by 7 bases and J by 0 bases, with 14 bases left in between. CDR1 SQVTM and CDR2 ANQGSEA come from the germline V gene. The CDR3 spans 14 residues.

Note on this clone: At the DNA level, this CDR3 is encoded by other sequences in the same sample as well. The chain joins TRBV30 to TRBJ2-2; D not resolved. V lost 0 bases to trimming and J lost 5 bases, with 7 bases between them. Looked up from germline, CDR1 is GTSNPN and CDR2 is SVGIG (reference sequence). CDR3 length: 13 residues. This CDR3 reads CAWSVSGTGELFF. For the CDR3, the DNA is TGTGCCTGGAGTGTATCCGGGACCGGGGAGCTGTTTTTT. The full variable domain, in which reference TRBV30 and TRBJ2-2 provide the parts outside the CDR3, is SQTIHQWPATLVQPVGSPLSLECTVEGTSNPNLYWYRQAAGRGLQLLFYSVGIGQISSEVPQNLSASRPQDRQFILSSKKLLLSDSGFYLCAWSVSGTGELFFGEGSRLTVL.

V gene TRBV9 combines with J gene TRBJ2-4, with 7 bases matching TRBD2. This CDR3 is 14 amino acids long. V was clipped by 0 bases and J by 7 bases; unmatched bases: 4. CDR1 is SGDLS, CDR2 YYNGEE, per germline. The CDR3 bases are TGTGCCAGCAGCGTAGAAGCGGGGCGGAACATTCAGTACTTC. Amino acids: CASSVEAGRNIQYF. Filled out from reference TRBV9 and TRBJ2-4, the complete variable domain reads DSGVTQTPKHLITATGQRVTLRCSPRSGDLSVYWYQQSLDQGLQFLIQYYNGEERAKGNILERFSAQQFPDLHSELNLSSLELGDSALYFCASSVEAGRNIQYFGAGTRLSVL.

V gene TRBV28 combines with J gene TRBJ2-7; unclear D gene. The CDR3 extends over 13 amino acids. Trimming cost V 5 bases and J 4 bases, with 12 bases left between them. Germline CDR1 MDHEN, CDR2 SYDVKM. This chain's CDR3 is CASSLPGRYEQYF. The DNA for the CDR3 is TGTGCCAGCAGTCTACCCGGACGGTACGAGCAGTACTTC.

This sequence joins TRBV4-3 and TRBJ1-5, with unresolved D. V lost 0 bases and J lost 5, with 5 bases in between. The CDR3 covers 13 residues. Per germline, CDR1 LGHNA and CDR2 YSLEER. Written as DNA, the CDR3 is TGCGCCAGCAGCCAAGACTTAGATCAGCCCCAGCATTTT. Translated, it gives CASSQDLDQPQHF.

The chain is built from TRBV29-1 and TRBJ1-2; a possible D gene is TRBD1 (5 bases). Trimming took off 0 bases at V and 9 bases at J, with 14 bases between the two ends. The CDR3 has 13 residues. Germline V gene lookup returns CDR1 SQVTM and CDR2 ANQGSEA. The CDR3 DNA reads TGCAGCGTTGAAGATCAGGGAACAGGTTGCTACACCTTC. It is translated as CSVEDQGTGCYTF.

The V and J genes are TRBV2 and TRBJ2-1; 8 bases match TRBD2. Germline-derived CDR1 and CDR2 are SNHLY and FYNNEI. This CDR3 contains 12 residues. With 4 bases clipped from V and 15 bases from J, the junction kept 8 bases outside the gene matches. In nucleotides, the CDR3 is TGTGCCAGCAGTGGGACGGGGGGGCCTTCGTTCTTC. Encoded protein: CASSGTGGPSFF.

V usage is TRBV5-1 and J usage is TRBJ2-1, with TRBD2 identical over 10 bases. Germline CDR1 SGHRS, CDR2 YFSETQ. The J segment lost 7 bases and the V segment lost 0 bases, leaving 4 bases of the junction unmatched. The CDR3 loop spans 15 amino acids. CDR3 in DNA: TGCGCCAGCAGCTTGGTTAGCGGGGGGACTAATGAGCAGTTCTTC. Amino acids: CASSLVSGGTNEQFF.

The chain uses TRBV27 and TRBJ2-3; TRBD2 matches 12 bases. With 4 bases clipped from V and 3 bases from J, the junction kept 11 bases outside the gene matches. The CDR3 has 18 amino acids. Germline lookup yields CDR1 MNHEY and CDR2 SMNVEV (reference sequence). CDR3 coding DNA: TGTGCCAGCAGTTCTAGGACTAGCGGGGCCCCGGGGACAGATACGCAGTATTTT. Protein product: CASSSRTSGAPGTDTQYF.

This clone was seen just once. The CDR3 coding sequence is TGTGCCAGCAGTCATGGGGGGCAGAATTCACCCCTCCACTTT. Protein sequence: CASSHGGQNSPLHF. The chain couples TRBV25-1 to TRBJ1-6; possible D gene TRBD1, 6 bases. Trimming left V 5 bases short and J 7 bases short, with 12 bases between. Germline V lookup: CDR1 MGHDK, CDR2 SYGVNS. CDR3 length: 14 amino acids.

The rearrangement joins TRBV5-1 to TRBJ2-1; maybe TRBD2 (6 bases). Trimming stripped 0 bases from V and 7 bases from J, with 11 bases between. Germline values: CDR1 SGHRS, CDR2 YFSETQ. The CDR3 has 14 residues. The DNA for the CDR3 is TGCGCCAGCAGCTTGGTTCTAGCGAAGAATGAGCAGTTCTTC. Its translation: CASSLVLAKNEQFF.

This rearrangement joins TRBV30 to TRBJ2-7, with TRBD1 identical over 7 bases. V was pared by 4 bases and J by 7 bases, with 16 bases of the junction left unmatched. The germline V gene encodes CDR1 GTSNPN and CDR2 SVGIG (reference sequence). The CDR3 totals 15 residues. DNA for the CDR3: TGTGCCTGGACTCACTTTGGGACAGCCCCTCGGGAGCAGTACTTC. Amino acids: CAWTHFGTAPREQYF.

This clone came up a few times. The chain employs TRBV27 and TRBJ1-4; D call uncertain. Trimming took 3 bases from V and 8 from J, leaving 16 bases between them. The CDR3 spans 15 residues. Per germline, CDR1 MNHEY and CDR2 SMNVEV (reference sequence). CDR3 protein: CASSFRADQREKLFF. The CDR3 region has the DNA TGTGCCAGCAGTTTTAGGGCGGACCAAAGAGAAAAACTGTTTTTT.

The V and J genes are TRBV7-2 and TRBJ1-1, with D unresolved. The germline V gene encodes CDR1 SGHTA and CDR2 FQGNSA. CDR3 length: 13 residues. V lost 1 base, J lost 6 bases, and 9 bases lay in between. The CDR3 spells CASSLDSYAEAFF. CDR3 sequence (DNA): TGTGCCAGCAGCTTAGACAGTTACGCTGAAGCTTTCTTT.

This clone was counted between two and nine times. This chain connects TRBV7-8 to TRBJ2-2; D perhaps matches TRBD1 (7 bases). The CDR3 spans 15 residues. Trimming pared 5 bases from V and 2 bases from J, leaving 12 bases between. Germline CDR1 is SGHVS and CDR2 is FQNEAQ. In DNA form, the CDR3 reads TGTGCCAGCAGCGGACAGGCGGGAAACACCGGGGAGCTGTTTTTT. Translation: CASSGQAGNTGELFF. Drawing the rest from reference TRBV7-8 and TRBJ2-2, the complete variable domain is GAGVSQSPRYKVAKRGQDVALRCDPISGHVSLFWYQQALGQGPEFLTYFQNEAQLDKSGLPSDRFFAERPEGSVSTLKIQRTQQEDSAVYLCASSGQAGNTGELFFGEGSRLTVL.

This rearrangement joins TRBV18 to TRBJ2-3, with no clear D. CDR3 length equals 12 residues. Trimming cost V 2 bases and J 4 bases, with 4 bases left between them. Germline loops: CDR1 KGHSH, CDR2 LQKENI. The CDR3 loop reads CASSPNADTQYF. The CDR3 DNA reads TGTGCCAGCTCACCAAACGCAGATACGCAGTATTTT.

This chain joins TRBV9 and TRBJ2-3; tentatively, D is TRBD2 (5 bases). This CDR3 is built from 14 residues. The germline V gene has CDR1 SGDLS and CDR2 YYNGEE. Between the trimmed V and J ends, which lost 7 bases and 4 bases, there was a span of 16 bases. The CDR3 sequence: CASGEEASADTQYF. Here the CDR3 DNA reads TGTGCCAGCGGAGAGGAGGCTAGTGCAGATACGCAGTATTTT.

This chain connects TRBV29-1 to TRBJ2-5; 11 bases map to TRBD1. The CDR3 runs to 13 residues. Germline values: CDR1 SQVTM, CDR2 ANQGSEA. The V segment lost 5 bases and the J segment 4 bases; nucleotides outside the gene matches: 3. CDR3 in amino acids: CSVRDRGGETQYF. In DNA, the CDR3 is TGCAGCGTTAGGGACAGGGGGGGAGAGACCCAGTACTTC.

This chain uses TRBV15 with TRBJ1-2, with D possibly being TRBD1 (5 bases). The V gene lost 0 bases and the J gene lost 7 bases, with 12 bases spanning the gap. Germline V gene sequence: CDR1 LNHNV, CDR2 YYDKDF (reference sequence). The CDR3 is 14 residues long. CDR3 in amino acids: CATSRDDRPGGYTF. In DNA form, the CDR3 reads TGTGCCACCAGCAGAGATGACAGACCCGGTGGCTACACCTTC.